This paragraph reports one TCR beta chain. Its antigen remains unknown. Unique molecular identifiers tagged individual cDNA molecules. TCRdb reprocessed the 5' RACE reads via MiXCR and lists one record per CDR3 protein. The table lists 75,000 to 95,000 distinct CDR3 sequences, roughly 17% of them singletons. Deletions cut 7 bases from V and 5 bases from J, with 6 bases between. The CDR3 runs to 10 residues. Looked up from germline, CDR1 is MNHNS and CDR2 is SASEGT. The data originate from a study of early T cells in non-severe SARS-CoV-2 infection. Study at large: Bulk RNA isolated from unsorted whole blood underwent sequencing; chains were not paired. Broader study findings: Anti-spike CD8 specificities were favored by VDJdb matching, whose results missed private and CD4 specificities.

The rearrangement joins TRBV6-1 to TRBJ2-7; the D is unclear. This sequence was found in an adult who was a healthcare worker with PCR-confirmed SARS-CoV-2 infection or an uninfected control (not recorded which). The sequenced sample was whole blood, obtained at baseline. CDR3 DNA sequence: TGTGCCAGCATGACGAACGAGCAGTACTTC. It encodes CASMTNEQYF.